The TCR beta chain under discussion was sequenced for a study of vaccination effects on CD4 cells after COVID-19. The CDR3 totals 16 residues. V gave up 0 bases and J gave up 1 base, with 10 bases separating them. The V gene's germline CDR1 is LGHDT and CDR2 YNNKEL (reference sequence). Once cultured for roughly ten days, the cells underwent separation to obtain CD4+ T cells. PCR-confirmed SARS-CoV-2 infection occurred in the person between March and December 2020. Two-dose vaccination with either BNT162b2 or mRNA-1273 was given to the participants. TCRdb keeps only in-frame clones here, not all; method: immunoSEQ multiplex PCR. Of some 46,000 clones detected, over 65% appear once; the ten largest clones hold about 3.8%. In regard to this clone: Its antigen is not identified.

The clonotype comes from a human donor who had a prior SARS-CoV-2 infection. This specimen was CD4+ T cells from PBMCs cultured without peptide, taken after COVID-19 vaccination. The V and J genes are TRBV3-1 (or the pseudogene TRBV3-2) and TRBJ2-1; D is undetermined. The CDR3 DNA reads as TGTGCCAGCAGCCAAGATATAGAAAGGTCCTACAATGAGCAGTTCTTC. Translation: CASSQDIERSYNEQFF.